What follows is one T cell receptor (beta chain) and its context. These data belong to a study of blood T cell repertoires in COVID-19. Across the whole study: COVID-19 samples collected from the United States, Italy and Spain covered acute and convalescent phases. In each case, the material was cDNA or gDNA derived from T cells, B-cell-depleted T cells, or PBMCs.

The method was immunoSEQ multiplex PCR; TCRdb's version includes in-frame clones alone and lacks a portion of them. The sample holds about 210,000 clones, 92% seen once. There are 15 residues in the CDR3. J was trimmed by 0 bases and V by 2 bases; bases with no gene match: 4. Germline V gene sequence: CDR1 MGHRA, CDR2 YSYEKL. This TCR was recovered from a man younger than 45 with acute or convalescent COVID-19. The chain recombines TRBV4-1 with TRBJ2-7; 7 bases align to TRBD1. Sequencing was carried out using peripheral blood. The CDR3 loop reads CASSQPDRSSYEQYF. The CDR3, as DNA: TGCGCCAGCAGCCAACCGGACAGGAGCTCCTACGAGCAGTACTTC.